This TCR beta chain was identified during a study of PD-1 blockade in classical Hodgkin lymphoma. Study findings and constraints: In newly diagnosed patients, baseline TCR diversity was reportedly below that of healthy donors.

Produced via immunoSEQ multiplex PCR; TCRdb's table is partial and in-frame only. The profile shows some 93,000 clones, 80% to 95% of them singletons. Remarks on this clone: Antigen unknown.

Relapse was seen in all patients after autologous stem cell transplantation, and brentuximab vedotin exposure was variable. The length of the CDR3 is 18 residues. Trimming took off 8 bases at V and 2 bases at J, with 24 bases between the two ends. Germline CDR1 is MNHEY and CDR2 is SMNVEV (reference sequence). The TCR sequence derives from a human donor with classical Hodgkin lymphoma. Source: peripheral blood mononuclear cells (PBMCs), taken at baseline. The rearrangement links TRBV27 to TRBJ2-2; D may match TRBD1 or TRBD2 (5 bases each). The CDR3, as DNA: TGTGCCAGCGGACATTTTGGGAGTCTCGCAGTAAACACCGGGGAGCTGTTTTTT. Amino acids: CASGHFGSLAVNTGELFF.